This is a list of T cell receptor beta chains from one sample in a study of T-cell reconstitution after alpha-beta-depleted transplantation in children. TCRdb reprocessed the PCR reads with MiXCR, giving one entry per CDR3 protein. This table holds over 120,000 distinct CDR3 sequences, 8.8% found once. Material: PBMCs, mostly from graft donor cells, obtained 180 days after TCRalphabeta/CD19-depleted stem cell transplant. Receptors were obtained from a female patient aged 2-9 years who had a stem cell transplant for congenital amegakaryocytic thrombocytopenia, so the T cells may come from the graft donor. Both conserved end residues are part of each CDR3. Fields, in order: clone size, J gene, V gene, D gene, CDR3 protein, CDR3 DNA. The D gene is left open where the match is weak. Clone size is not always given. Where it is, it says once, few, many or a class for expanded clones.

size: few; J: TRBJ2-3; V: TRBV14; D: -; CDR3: CASSQGLKQHTDTQYF; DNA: TGTGCCAGCAGCCAAGGGCTTAAACAGCACACAGATACGCAGTATTTT
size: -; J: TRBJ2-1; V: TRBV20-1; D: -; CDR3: CSARDLGVFPYNEQFF; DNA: TGCAGTGCTAGAGATCTTGGGGTCTTCCCCTACAATGAGCAGTTCTTC
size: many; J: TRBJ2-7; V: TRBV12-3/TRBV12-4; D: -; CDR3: CASSLWQGVGEQYF; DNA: TGTGCCAGCAGTTTGTGGCAGGGTGTAGGCGAGCAGTACTTC
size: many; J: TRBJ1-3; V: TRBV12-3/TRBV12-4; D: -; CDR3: CASSLSSNTIYF; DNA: TGTGCCAGCAGTTTATCCTCAAACACCATATATTTT
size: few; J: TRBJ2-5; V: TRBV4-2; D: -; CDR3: CASSQGTSSREGETQYF; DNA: TGTGCCAGCAGCCAGGGTACTAGCTCCCGAGAGGGGGAGACCCAGTACTTC
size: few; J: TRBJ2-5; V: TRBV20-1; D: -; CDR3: CSARDGLMGTQYF; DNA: TGCAGTGCTAGAGATGGGCTGATGGGGACCCAGTACTTC
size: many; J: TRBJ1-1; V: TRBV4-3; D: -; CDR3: CASSQDRGQNTEAFF; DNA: TGCGCCAGCAGCCAAGATCGCGGGCAGAACACTGAAGCTTTCTTT
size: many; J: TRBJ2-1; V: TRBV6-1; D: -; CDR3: CASSEAPAYIGTSSVDEQFF; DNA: TGTGCCAGCAGTGAAGCGCCTGCCTACATTGGGACCAGCAGCGTCGATGAGCAGTTCTTC
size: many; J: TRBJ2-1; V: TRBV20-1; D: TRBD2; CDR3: CSARDSPAGTRFEQFF; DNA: TGCAGTGCTAGAGATTCACCAGCGGGAACACGGTTTGAGCAGTTCTTC
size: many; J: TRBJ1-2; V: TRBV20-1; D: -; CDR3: CSARPDLARNYGYTF; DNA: TGCAGTGCTAGGCCCGACCTTGCCAGGAACTATGGCTACACCTTC
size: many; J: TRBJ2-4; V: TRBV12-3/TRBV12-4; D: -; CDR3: CASSFGGAKNIQYF; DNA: TGTGCCAGCAGTTTTGGGGGGGCCAAAAACATTCAGTACTTC
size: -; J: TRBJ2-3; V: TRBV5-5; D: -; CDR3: CASSLQGSGNVADTQYF; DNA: TGTGCCAGCAGCTTGCAGGGGAGCGGGAACGTAGCAGATACGCAGTATTTT
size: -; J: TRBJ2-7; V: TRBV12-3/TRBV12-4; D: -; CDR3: CASSGTDGGEQYF; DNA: TGTGCCAGCAGTGGGACAGATGGGGGGGAGCAGTACTTC
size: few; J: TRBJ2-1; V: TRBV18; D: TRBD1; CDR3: CASSPVTGTNEQFF; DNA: TGTGCCAGCTCACCCGTGACAGGGACCAATGAGCAGTTCTTC
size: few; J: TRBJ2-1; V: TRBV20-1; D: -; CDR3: CSALSLAVNEQFF; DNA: TGCAGTGCCCTCTCTTTAGCGGTCAATGAGCAGTTCTTC
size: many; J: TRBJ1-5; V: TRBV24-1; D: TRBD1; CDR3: CATSSLGQEQRQPQHF; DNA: TGTGCCACCAGTTCACTTGGACAGGAGCAAAGGCAGCCCCAGCATTTT
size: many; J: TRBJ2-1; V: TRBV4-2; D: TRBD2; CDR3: CASSQVRTSGGYNEQFF; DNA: TGTGCCAGCAGCCAAGTACGGACTAGCGGAGGGTACAATGAGCAGTTCTTC
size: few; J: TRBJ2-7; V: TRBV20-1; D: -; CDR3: CSARDWTGTYEQYF; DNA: TGCAGTGCTAGAGATTGGACGGGTACCTACGAGCAGTACTTC
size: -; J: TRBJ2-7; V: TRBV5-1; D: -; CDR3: CASSRDGAYEQYF; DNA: TGCGCCAGCAGCCGGGACGGAGCCTACGAGCAGTACTTC
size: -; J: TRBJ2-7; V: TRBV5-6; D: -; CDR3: CASSLGGDFYEQYF; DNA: TGTGCCAGCAGCTTGGGGGGGGACTTCTACGAGCAGTACTTC
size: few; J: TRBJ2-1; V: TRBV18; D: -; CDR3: CASSRDLANNEQFF; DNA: TGTGCCAGCTCACGGGACCTAGCAAACAATGAGCAGTTCTTC
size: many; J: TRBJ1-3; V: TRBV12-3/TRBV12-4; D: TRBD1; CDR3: CASSLDRRNTIYF; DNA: TGTGCCAGCAGTCTGGACAGGAGAAACACCATATATTTT
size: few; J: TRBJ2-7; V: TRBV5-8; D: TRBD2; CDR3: CASTPLGLAGSYEQYF; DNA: TGTGCCAGCACCCCGCTCGGGCTAGCGGGGTCCTACGAGCAGTACTTC
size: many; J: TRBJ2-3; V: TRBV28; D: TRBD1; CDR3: CASSVPGQGTDTQYF; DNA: TGTGCCAGCAGTGTCCCGGGACAGGGCACAGATACGCAGTATTTT
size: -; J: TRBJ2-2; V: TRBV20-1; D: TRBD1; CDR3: CSASPGQGNKAGELFF; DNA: TGCAGTGCTTCGCCGGGACAGGGGAATAAAGCCGGGGAGCTGTTTTTT
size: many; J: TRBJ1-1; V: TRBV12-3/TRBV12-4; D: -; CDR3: CASSLAATGNTEAFF; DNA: TGTGCCAGCAGTTTAGCTGCGACAGGGAACACTGAAGCTTTCTTT
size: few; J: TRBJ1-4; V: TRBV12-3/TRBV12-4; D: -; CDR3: CASSLRGGSEKLFF; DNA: TGTGCCAGCAGTCTCAGGGGAGGGAGTGAAAAACTGTTTTTT
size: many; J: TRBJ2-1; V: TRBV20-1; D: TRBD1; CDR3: CSAHPGTGDNEQFF; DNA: TGCAGTGCTCATCCCGGGACAGGGGACAATGAGCAGTTCTTC